The source of this T cell receptor beta chain is a study of CD8+CD57+ T cells in acquired aplastic anemia. Across the study: For CD4+ cells, healthy donors had an average of approximately 10 million reads.

Notes on the study in general: There were about 27 CD8+ CDR3 sequences that occurred in both patients and controls.

CDR3 size: 16 residues. V dropped 0 bases and J dropped 0 bases, with 12 bases sitting between them. Germline CDR1 is SGHDT and CDR2 is YYEEEE. This clonotype was recorded a few times. Its antigen remains unidentified. Profiling that covered TCR beta VDJ and CDR3 relied on genomic DNA as its template. One entry per CDR3 protein results from TCRdb running MiXCR on the reads. The repertoire has around 180,000 distinct CDR3 sequences, about three fifths of them found once; the top ten carry about 41%. The material sequenced was sorted CD4+, CD8+, or CD8+CD57+ T cells (not recorded which) from PBMCs. V gene TRBV5-6 combines with J gene TRBJ1-2, with D perhaps TRBD1 (6 bases). This clonotype was sampled from a human donor in good health. The CDR3 here is CASSLDPQGTNYGYTF. The CDR3 nucleotides are TGTGCCAGCAGCTTGGACCCCCAGGGGACTAACTATGGCTACACCTTC.